This TCR beta chain was identified in a study of cytomegalovirus exposure and HLA in healthy donors. Background on the study: The 110 or so validation repertoires used a platform that matched the one used for the roughly 650 first-cohort repertoires, as a later analysis reported. Findings of the study overall: Most observed TCR sequences were rare, whereas some public TCRs were detected in many donors. According to a later analysis, TCR clusters from the first cohort tended to co-occur in the 100 to 150 validation repertoires. According to the study, roughly 180 TCR beta chains were cytomegalovirus-associated.

Only in-frame clones appear in the TCRdb table, and some are missing; sequencing was by immunoSEQ multiplex PCR. The sample yields about 200,000 clones, around 80% seen once. Trimming cost V 7 bases and J 0 bases, with 11 bases left between them. CDR3 size: 13 residues. The germline CDR1 and CDR2 sequences are SGHDT and YYEEEE. On this clone: Its antigen is still unknown.

The TCR was taken from a woman under 40 in good health and CMV-seropositive. The rearrangement links TRBV5-6 to TRBJ2-7; tentative D call: TRBD1 (5 bases). Sequencing input: PBMCs. The DNA for the CDR3 is TGTGCCAGCCAAAATGGGGCCTCCTACGAGCAGTACTTC. Amino acids: CASQNGASYEQYF.